The sequence of this T cell receptor beta chain was determined in a study of T-cell reconstitution after alpha-beta-depleted transplantation in children. Construction of the TCRbeta library involved unique molecular identifiers. TCRdb reprocessed the PCR reads via MiXCR and lists one record per CDR3 protein. This sample has 450,000 to 600,000 distinct CDR3 sequences, with approximately 32% found just once. This CDR3 region has 14 residues. V was shortened by 3 bases and J by 4 bases, with 11 bases between the two germline ends. The sequence was collected from a human donor who donated a stem cell graft to a child with aplastic anemia. The V gene is TRBV12-3 or TRBV12-4, the J gene TRBJ2-3, with D maybe TRBD2 (5 bases). Sample: PBMCs from the stem cell graft donor, taken from the stem cell graft. DNA for the CDR3: TGTGCCAGCAGTTTCCTTTATAGCGCAGATACGCAGTATTTT. Translating it yields CASSFLYSADTQYF.